A selection of T cell receptor beta chains follows, all from one sample in a study of monozygotic twins with inflammatory bowel disease. TCRdb reprocessed the 5' RACE reads and reports one entry per CDR3 protein, with no DNA. The sample is made up of about 300,000 distinct CDR3 sequences, and the top ten hold 5.5% to 6.5% of it. The specimen was blood. These receptors were collected from a human donor with ulcerative colitis or Crohn's disease, or a healthy co-twin of an affected twin (not recorded which). Each CDR3 is given with its conserved first and last residue.

j_gene: TRBJ2-5; len: 16; v_gene: TRBV7-2; CDR3aa: CASSLAWGGGQETQYF
j_gene: TRBJ1-1; len: 17; v_gene: TRBV5-1; CDR3aa: CASREGEVSRGWSEAFF
j_gene: TRBJ2-7; len: 14; v_gene: TRBV20-1; CDR3aa: CSARRADRADEQYF
j_gene: TRBJ1-5; len: 14; v_gene: TRBV6-2/TRBV6-3; CDR3aa: CASSYVTDNQPQHF
j_gene: TRBJ2-7; len: 15; v_gene: TRBV18; CDR3aa: CASSPGGRESYEQYF
j_gene: TRBJ2-3; len: 19; v_gene: TRBV21-1; CDR3aa: CASSKDPRESHGKRGTQYF
j_gene: TRBJ2-5; len: 16; v_gene: TRBV7-9; CDR3aa: CASSPRQGWNIETQYF
j_gene: TRBJ2-1; len: 15; v_gene: TRBV29-1; CDR3aa: CSVALARGGGNEQFF
j_gene: TRBJ2-6; len: 18; v_gene: TRBV25-1; CDR3aa: CASSGLGTGVSGANVLTF
j_gene: TRBJ2-1; len: 13; v_gene: TRBV6-2/TRBV6-3; CDR3aa: CASRRTGGDEQFF
j_gene: TRBJ2-7; len: 13; v_gene: TRBV10-2; CDR3aa: CAATSGIRIEQYF
j_gene: TRBJ1-1; len: 14; v_gene: TRBV3-1; CDR3aa: CASSRPGWVTEAFF
j_gene: TRBJ1-1; len: 13; v_gene: TRBV30; CDR3aa: CAWSGQGDTEAFF
j_gene: TRBJ2-3; len: 12; v_gene: TRBV20-1; CDR3aa: CSAPTSLDTQYF
j_gene: TRBJ2-5; len: 18; v_gene: TRBV6-5; CDR3aa: CASSYSAGGNRNQETQYF
j_gene: TRBJ2-1; len: 18; v_gene: TRBV23-1; CDR3aa: CASSQSCLVGQGNNEQFF
j_gene: TRBJ2-5; len: 15; v_gene: TRBV20-1; CDR3aa: CSASQGQTIQETQYF
j_gene: TRBJ1-1; len: 12; v_gene: TRBV7-9; CDR3aa: CASSSGGGEAFF
j_gene: TRBJ2-7; len: 14; v_gene: TRBV5-6; CDR3aa: CASSDLDRSYEQYF
j_gene: TRBJ1-1; len: 14; v_gene: TRBV6-1; CDR3aa: CASSTQTGVTEAFF
j_gene: TRBJ1-6; len: 14; v_gene: TRBV12-3/TRBV12-4; CDR3aa: CASSLEGGISPLHF
j_gene: TRBJ2-3; len: 13; v_gene: TRBV29-1; CDR3aa: CSGLAGLTDTQYF
j_gene: TRBJ2-1; len: 13; v_gene: TRBV6-2/TRBV6-3; CDR3aa: CASSETVLNEQFF
j_gene: TRBJ2-1; len: 15; v_gene: TRBV11-3; CDR3aa: CASSSYGFIYNEQFF
j_gene: TRBJ2-7; len: 14; v_gene: TRBV5-1; CDR3aa: CASRSTSFPGEQYF
j_gene: TRBJ2-3; len: 16; v_gene: TRBV7-3; CDR3aa: CASSPWTSGGPNTQYF
j_gene: TRBJ2-6; len: 13; v_gene: TRBV5-1; CDR3aa: CASRNSGANVLTF
j_gene: TRBJ1-6; len: 13; v_gene: TRBV3-1; CDR3aa: CASSQVSVSPLHF